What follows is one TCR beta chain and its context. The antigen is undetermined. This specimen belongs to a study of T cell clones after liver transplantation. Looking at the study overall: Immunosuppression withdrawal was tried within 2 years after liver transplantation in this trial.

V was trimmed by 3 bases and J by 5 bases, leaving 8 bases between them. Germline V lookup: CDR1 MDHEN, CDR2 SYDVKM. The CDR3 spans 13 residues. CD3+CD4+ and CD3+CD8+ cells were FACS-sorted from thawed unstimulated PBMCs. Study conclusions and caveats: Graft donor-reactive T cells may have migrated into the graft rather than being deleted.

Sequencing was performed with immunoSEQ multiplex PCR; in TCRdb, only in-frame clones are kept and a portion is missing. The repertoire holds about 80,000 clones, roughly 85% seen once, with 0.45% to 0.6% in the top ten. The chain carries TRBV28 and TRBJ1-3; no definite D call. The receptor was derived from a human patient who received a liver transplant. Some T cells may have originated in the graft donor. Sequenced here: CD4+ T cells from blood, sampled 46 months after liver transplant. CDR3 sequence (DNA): TGTGCCAGCAGTTTGGCCGAGAGAAACACCATATATTTT. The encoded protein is CASSLAERNTIYF.